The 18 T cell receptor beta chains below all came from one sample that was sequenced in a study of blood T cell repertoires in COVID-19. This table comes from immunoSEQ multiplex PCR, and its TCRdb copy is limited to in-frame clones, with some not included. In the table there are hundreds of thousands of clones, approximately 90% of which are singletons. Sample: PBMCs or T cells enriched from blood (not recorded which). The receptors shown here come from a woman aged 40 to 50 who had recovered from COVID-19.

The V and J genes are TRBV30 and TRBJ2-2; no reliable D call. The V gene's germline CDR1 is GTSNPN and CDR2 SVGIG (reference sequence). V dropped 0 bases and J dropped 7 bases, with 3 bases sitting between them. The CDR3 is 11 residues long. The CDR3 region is CAWSVGGELFF. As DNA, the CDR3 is TGTGCCTGGAGTGTCGGCGGGGAGCTGTTTTTT.

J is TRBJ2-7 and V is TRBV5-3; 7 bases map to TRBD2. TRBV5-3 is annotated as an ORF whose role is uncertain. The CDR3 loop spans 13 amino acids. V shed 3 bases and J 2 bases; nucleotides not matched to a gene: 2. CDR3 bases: TGTGCCAGAAGCTCAACTAGCGCCTACGAGCAGTACTTC. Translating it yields CARSSTSAYEQYF.

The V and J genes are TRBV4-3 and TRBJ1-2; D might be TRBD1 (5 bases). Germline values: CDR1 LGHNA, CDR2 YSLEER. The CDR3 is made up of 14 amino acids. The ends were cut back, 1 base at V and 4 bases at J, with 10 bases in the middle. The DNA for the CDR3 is TGCGCCAGCAGCCAAGGGGGCTTGAGCTATGGCTACACCTTC. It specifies CASSQGGLSYGYTF.

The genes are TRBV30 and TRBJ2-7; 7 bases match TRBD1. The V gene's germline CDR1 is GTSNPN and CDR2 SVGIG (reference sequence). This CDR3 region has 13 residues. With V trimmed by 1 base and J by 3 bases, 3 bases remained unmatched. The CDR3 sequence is CAWSADRVYEQYF. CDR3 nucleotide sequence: TGTGCCTGGAGTGCCGACAGGGTCTACGAGCAGTACTTC. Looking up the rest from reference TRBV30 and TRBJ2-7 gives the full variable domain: SQTIHQWPATLVQPVGSPLSLECTVEGTSNPNLYWYRQAAGRGLQLLFYSVGIGQISSEVPQNLSASRPQDRQFILSSKKLLLSDSGFYLCAWSADRVYEQYFGPGTRLTVT.

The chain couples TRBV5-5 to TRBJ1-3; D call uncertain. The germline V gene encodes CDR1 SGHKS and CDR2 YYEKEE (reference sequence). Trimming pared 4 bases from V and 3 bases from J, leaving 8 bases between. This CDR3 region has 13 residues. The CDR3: CASSPGFGNTIYF. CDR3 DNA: TGTGCCAGCAGCCCGGGATTTGGAAACACCATATATTTT.

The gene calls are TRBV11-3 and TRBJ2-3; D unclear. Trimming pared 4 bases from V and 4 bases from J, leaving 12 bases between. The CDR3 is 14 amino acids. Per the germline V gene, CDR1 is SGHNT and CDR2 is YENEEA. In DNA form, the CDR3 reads TGTGCCAGCAGCTACCTCCTGAGCCCAGATACGCAGTATTTT. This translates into CASSYLLSPDTQYF.

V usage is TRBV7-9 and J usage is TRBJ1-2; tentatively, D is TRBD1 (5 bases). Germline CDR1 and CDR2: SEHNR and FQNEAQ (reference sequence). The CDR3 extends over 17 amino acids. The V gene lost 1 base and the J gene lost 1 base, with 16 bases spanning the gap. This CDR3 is CASSLDRGHGDNYGYTF. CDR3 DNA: TGTGCCAGCAGCTTAGATAGGGGTCATGGAGATAACTATGGCTACACCTTC.

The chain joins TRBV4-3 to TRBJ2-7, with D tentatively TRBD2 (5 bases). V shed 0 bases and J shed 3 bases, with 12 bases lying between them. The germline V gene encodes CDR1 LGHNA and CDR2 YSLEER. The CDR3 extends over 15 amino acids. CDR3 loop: CASSQDKDSYYEQYF. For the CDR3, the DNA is TGCGCCAGCAGCCAAGATAAGGACTCTTACTACGAGCAGTACTTC.

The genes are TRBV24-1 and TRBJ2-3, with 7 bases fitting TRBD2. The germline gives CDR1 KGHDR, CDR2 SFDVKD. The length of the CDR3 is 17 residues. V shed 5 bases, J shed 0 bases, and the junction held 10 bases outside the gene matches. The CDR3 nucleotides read TGTGCCACCAGTGGGAGAGGCGGGAGTCGGAGCACAGATACGCAGTATTTT. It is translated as CATSGRGGSRSTDTQYF.

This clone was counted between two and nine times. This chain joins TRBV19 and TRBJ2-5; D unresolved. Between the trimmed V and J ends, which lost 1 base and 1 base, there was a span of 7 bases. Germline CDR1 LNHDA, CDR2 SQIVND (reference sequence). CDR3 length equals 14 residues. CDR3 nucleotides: TGTGCCAGTAGTATAGGGCCGATCCAAGAGACCCAGTACTTC. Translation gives CASSIGPIQETQYF.

The CDR3 here is CASRGGLAEETQYF. The CDR3 DNA is TGTGCCAGCAGGGGGGGACTAGCGGAAGAGACCCAGTACTTC. The chain joins TRBV27 to TRBJ2-5; 11 bases map to TRBD2. The germline V gene has CDR1 MNHEY and CDR2 SMNVEV (reference sequence). This CDR3 has 14 residues. Germline trimming cut 6 bases from V and 3 bases from J; bases unmatched to any gene: 3.

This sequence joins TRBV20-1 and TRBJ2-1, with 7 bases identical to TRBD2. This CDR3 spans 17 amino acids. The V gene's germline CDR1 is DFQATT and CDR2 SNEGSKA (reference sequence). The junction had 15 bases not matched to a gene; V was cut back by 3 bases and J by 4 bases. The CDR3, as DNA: TGCAGTGCTAGTGGTGATTCGTGGATCGGGGGGTACAATGAGCAGTTCTTC. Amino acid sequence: CSASGDSWIGGYNEQFF.

This chain's CDR3 is CASSLLGQGASYEQYF. CDR3 sequence (DNA): TGCGCCAGCAGCTTGTTGGGACAGGGGGCTTCCTACGAGCAGTACTTC. J is TRBJ2-7 and V is TRBV5-1, with 12 bases lining up with TRBD1. V shed 1 base and J 1 base; nucleotides not matched to a gene: 3. Germline-derived CDR1 and CDR2 are SGHRS and YFSETQ. The CDR3 covers 16 residues.

The DNA of the CDR3 is TGTGCCACTAATCCGGGACTGAACACCGGGGAGCTGTTTTTT. It yields the protein CATNPGLNTGELFF. This chain joins TRBV7-9 and TRBJ2-2; the D gene is possibly TRBD2 (6 bases). This CDR3 is built from 14 residues. Germline V gene data show CDR1 as SEHNR and CDR2 as FQNEAQ (reference sequence). With 10 bases removed from V and 1 base from J, the gap between germline ends came to 13 bases.

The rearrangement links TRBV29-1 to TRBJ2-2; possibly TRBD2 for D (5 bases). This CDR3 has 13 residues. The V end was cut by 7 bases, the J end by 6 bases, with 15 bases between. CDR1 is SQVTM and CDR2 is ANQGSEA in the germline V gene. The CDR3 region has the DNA TGCAGCGCCGTGCGAGGGTCGGCCGGGGAGCTGTTTTTT. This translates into CSAVRGSAGELFF.

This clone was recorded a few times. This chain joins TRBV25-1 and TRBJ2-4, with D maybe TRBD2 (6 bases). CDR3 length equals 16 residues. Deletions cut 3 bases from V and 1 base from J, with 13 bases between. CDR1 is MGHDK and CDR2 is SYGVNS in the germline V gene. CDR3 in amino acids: CASSDSGAWAKNIQYF. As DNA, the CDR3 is TGTGCCAGCAGTGATTCGGGAGCTTGGGCCAAAAACATTCAGTACTTC.

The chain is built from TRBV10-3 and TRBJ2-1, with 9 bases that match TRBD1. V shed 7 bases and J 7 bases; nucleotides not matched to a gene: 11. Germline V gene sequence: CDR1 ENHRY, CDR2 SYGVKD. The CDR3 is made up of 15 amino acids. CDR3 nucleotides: TGTGCCATCACCCAAGGGGACAGGGTGTCAAATGAGCAGTTCTTC. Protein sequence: CAITQGDRVSNEQFF.

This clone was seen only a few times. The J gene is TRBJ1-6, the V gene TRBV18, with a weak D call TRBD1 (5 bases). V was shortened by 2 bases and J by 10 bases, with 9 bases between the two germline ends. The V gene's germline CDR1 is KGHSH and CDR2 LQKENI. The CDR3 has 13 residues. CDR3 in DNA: TGTGCCAGCTCACCAGCGGGGGAATCACCCCTCCACTTT. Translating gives CASSPAGESPLHF.